Sequencing of this T cell receptor (beta chain) was carried out in a study of blood T cells in healthy people across ages. A second PCR of 7 to 11 cycles used a sample-barcoded 5' primer and a J-beta primer mix. TCRdb ran MiXCR on the 5' RACE reads and lists one entry per CDR3 protein. This sample yields hundreds of thousands of distinct CDR3 sequences, of which around 48% are seen a single time; 20% to 25% belongs to the top ten. This CDR3 contains 14 residues. V lost 8 bases to trimming and J lost 2 bases, with 15 bases between them. Germline V gives CDR1 MNHEY, CDR2 SMNVEV (reference sequence). Concerning this clonotype itself: Antigen: not known.

Each donor was a healthy Caucasian individual from Russia, aged roughly 6 to 95. General observations from the study: Roughly linearly, TCR beta diversity per million T cells fell as age increased. With unsorted PBMCs, a conclusive comparison of naive versus antigen-experienced cells was not possible.

V is TRBV27 and J is TRBJ1-1, with a tentative D call TRBD1 (6 bases). The receptor comes from a man aged 80 or over in good health. The sample taken for sequencing was blood. The CDR3 nucleotides read TGTGCCAGCCCTACACAGGGCTCAAACACTGAAGCTTTCTTT. Translating gives CASPTQGSNTEAFF.